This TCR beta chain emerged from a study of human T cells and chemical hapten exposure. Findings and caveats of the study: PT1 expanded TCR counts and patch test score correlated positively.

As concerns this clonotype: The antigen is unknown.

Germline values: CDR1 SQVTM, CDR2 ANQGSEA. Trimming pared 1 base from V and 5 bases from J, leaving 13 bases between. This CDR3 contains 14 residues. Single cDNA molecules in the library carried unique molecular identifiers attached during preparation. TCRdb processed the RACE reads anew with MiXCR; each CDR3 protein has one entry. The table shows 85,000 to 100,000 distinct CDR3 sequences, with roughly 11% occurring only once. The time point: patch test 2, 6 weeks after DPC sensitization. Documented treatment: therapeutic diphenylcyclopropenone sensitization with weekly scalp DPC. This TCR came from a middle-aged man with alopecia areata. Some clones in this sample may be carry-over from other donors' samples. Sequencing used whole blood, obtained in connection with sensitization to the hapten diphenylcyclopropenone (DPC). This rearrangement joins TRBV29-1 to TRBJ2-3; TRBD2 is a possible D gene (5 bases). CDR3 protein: CSVEVVLRGDTQYF. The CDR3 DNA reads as TGCAGCGTTGAAGTGGTCCTCCGGGGAGATACGCAGTATTTT.